The entry that follows covers one TCR beta chain sequence. The data were obtained in a study of cytomegalovirus exposure and HLA in healthy donors. CDR3 length: 15 residues. The V end lost 6 bases, the J end lost 4 bases, and 17 bases lay between the germline ends. CDR1 and CDR2 (germline): LNHDA, SQIVND (reference sequence). Use of 60 Vbeta and 13 Jbeta primers characterized the PCR. Clones were sequenced by immunoSEQ multiplex PCR, and TCRdb holds only the in-frame ones, with some missing. The table includes over 120,000 clones, around 78% detected once. This TCR came from a woman under 30 in good health and CMV-seropositive. The chain employs TRBV19 and TRBJ2-3, with D perhaps TRBD2 (6 bases). The specimen sequenced was PBMCs. The CDR3 coding sequence is TGTGCCAGTAGCGGGGGTGGAGGGGTTTCAGATACGCAGTATTTT. Translating it yields CASSGGGGVSDTQYF.